This T cell receptor (beta chain) stems from a study of naive and memory T cell subsets. Germline V gene sequence: CDR1 MNHEY, CDR2 SVGEGT. This CDR3 has 14 amino acids. V was shortened by 0 bases and J by 8 bases, with 13 bases between the two germline ends. An equimolar mix of two oligonucleotides served as the beta constant-region primer for TRBC1 and TRBC2. Nested alpha and beta constant-region primers with the SP2 primer drove four PCR rounds on ligated cDNA. One entry per CDR3 protein, called by TCRdb with MiXCR from the UMI-ligation and nested PCR reads. The sample includes 140,000 to 150,000 distinct CDR3 sequences, approximately 15% seen only once; the top ten take more than 0.13%.

The sample consisted of naive CD4+ T cells from blood. The clonotype comes from a human donor in good health. The genes are TRBV6-2 or TRBV6-3 and TRBJ1-1, with D hard to call. The CDR3 protein is CASSYSEGDQEAFF. As DNA, the CDR3 is TGTGCCAGCAGTTACTCCGAAGGAGACCAAGAAGCTTTCTTT.